Below are 10 T cell receptor beta chains sequenced from a single sample in a study of shared clonotypes between healthy human individuals. Measured with immunoSEQ multiplex PCR; TCRdb has only the in-frame clones, and not every one. The table shows about 99,000 clones, with over 40% occurring only once. Material: PBMCs. The receptors were sampled from a woman aged 40 to 55 in good health. Some clones in this sample may be carry-over from other donors' samples.

This clone has a count of ten or more. The J gene is TRBJ1-1, the V gene TRBV19; no clear D gene. CDR3 length equals 14 residues. Germline lookup yields CDR1 LNHDA and CDR2 SQIVND (reference sequence). Trimming shortened V by 6 bases and J by 0 bases, and 11 bases separated the two germline ends. The CDR3 bases are TGTGCCAGTAGAGAGGAGCGAATGAACACTGAAGCTTTCTTT. Protein sequence: CASREERMNTEAFF.

This clone was recorded at least ten times. The gene calls are TRBV7-2 and TRBJ1-1; possibly TRBD1 for D (5 bases). V was cut by 3 bases and J by 3 bases, with 11 bases left in between. Germline CDR1 reads SGHTA; CDR2 reads FQGNSA. This CDR3 has 14 amino acids. Written as DNA, the CDR3 is TGTGCCAGCAGCTTCCAGGGTTTTGACACTGAAGCTTTCTTT. Its translation is CASSFQGFDTEAFF.

This clone was detected a few times. This chain uses TRBV6-1 with TRBJ2-6; possibly TRBD2 for D (6 bases). Germline loops: CDR1 MNHNS, CDR2 SASEGT. The CDR3 runs 15 residues. The V gene lost 6 bases and the J gene lost 2 bases, with 11 bases spanning the gap. CDR3: CASSSGGAGANVLTF. CDR3 in DNA: TGTGCCAGCAGCTCAGGCGGGGCTGGGGCCAACGTCCTGACTTTC.

The V and J genes are TRBV9 and TRBJ2-3, with 9 positions matching TRBD2. Germline V gene lookup returns CDR1 SGDLS and CDR2 YYNGEE. The CDR3 sequence is 18 residues long. Trimming cost V 0 bases and J 0 bases; bases outside gene matches: 8. CDR3 sequence (DNA): TGTGCCAGCAGCGTAGACCCGTATCTAGCGGGAAGCACAGATACGCAGTATTTT. This gives the protein CASSVDPYLAGSTDTQYF.

A word on this clone: A read error is the likely source, as a far larger clone sits one nucleotide away. The rearrangement links TRBV6-1 to TRBJ2-5; 9 bases are shared with TRBD1. The CDR3 spans 15 residues. The germline V gene has CDR1 MNHNS and CDR2 SASEGT. CDR3: CASSFEGQGSCEQHF. The CDR3 DNA sequence: TGTGCCAGCAGTTTTGAGGGACAGGGATCCTGCGAGCAGCACTTC.

V and J are TRBV29-1 and TRBJ1-5; D possibly corresponds to TRBD1 (5 bases). Trimming stripped 7 bases from V and 4 bases from J, with 11 bases between. Germline lookup yields CDR1 SQVTM and CDR2 ANQGSEA. This CDR3 is 12 amino acids long. CDR3 sequence: CSAGTENQPQHF. CDR3 nucleotide sequence: TGCAGCGCCGGGACGGAGAATCAGCCCCAGCATTTT.

The table lists this clone with a few counts. The sample contains more than one DNA sequence encoding this CDR3. This chain connects TRBV10-3 to TRBJ1-5; D unresolved. Germline V gene lookup returns CDR1 ENHRY and CDR2 SYGVKD. The length of the CDR3 is 12 residues. V lost 3 bases and J lost 4, with 4 bases in between. In nucleotides, the CDR3 is TGTGCCATCAGTGACTCAAATCAGCCCCAGCATTTT. Residues: CAISDSNQPQHF.

The J gene is TRBJ1-4, the V gene TRBV11-2; the match to TRBD1 covers 10 bases. The CDR3 has 14 amino acids. Losses at the gene ends were 3 bases for V and 8 bases for J; bases not matched to a gene: 3. Germline-derived CDR1 and CDR2 are SGHAT and FQNNGV. This chain's CDR3 is CASSLTGGNEKLFF. In nucleotides, the CDR3 is TGTGCCAGCAGCTTGACAGGGGGCAACGAAAAACTGTTTTTT.

Concerning this clone: Other nucleotide sequences in the sample specify the same CDR3. CDR3 protein: CASSVEGARGNTIYF. The CDR3, as DNA: TGTGCCAGCAGCGTAGAGGGGGCTCGCGGAAACACCATATATTTT. The gene calls are TRBV9 and TRBJ1-3, with 7 bases aligning to TRBD1. V trimming: 0 bases; J trimming: 4 bases; junction bases outside the gene matches: 4. The CDR3 is made up of 15 amino acids. Germline CDR1 SGDLS, CDR2 YYNGEE.

The chain is built from TRBV9 and TRBJ2-7, with a weak D call TRBD2 (6 bases). The V end lost 2 bases, the J end lost 0 bases, and 9 bases lay between the germline ends. CDR1 is SGDLS, CDR2 YYNGEE, per germline. CDR3 length: 14 residues. The CDR3 DNA follows: TGTGCCAGCAGCGTTGGGGGGAACTCCTACGAGCAGTACTTC. This sequence encodes CASSVGGNSYEQYF.